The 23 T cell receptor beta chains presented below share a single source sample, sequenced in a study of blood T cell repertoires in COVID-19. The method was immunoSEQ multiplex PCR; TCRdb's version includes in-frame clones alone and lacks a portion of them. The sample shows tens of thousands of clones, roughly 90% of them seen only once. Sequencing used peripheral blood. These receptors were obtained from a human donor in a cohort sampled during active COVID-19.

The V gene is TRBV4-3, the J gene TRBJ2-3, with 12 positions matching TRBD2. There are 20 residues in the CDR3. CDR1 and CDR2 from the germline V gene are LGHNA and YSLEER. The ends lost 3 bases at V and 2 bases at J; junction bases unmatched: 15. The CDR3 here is CASSHRLTSGGLGSTDTQYF. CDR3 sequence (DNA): TGCGCCAGCAGCCACAGACTGACTAGCGGGGGATTGGGGTCCACAGATACGCAGTATTTT.

The CDR3 region is CASSLRQGPYEQYF. The CDR3 DNA follows: TGTGCCAGCAGTTTAAGACAGGGACCCTACGAGCAGTACTTC. The rearrangement uses TRBV28 and TRBJ2-7, with TRBD1 identical over 7 bases. With V trimmed by 2 bases and J by 2 bases, 3 bases remained unmatched. The CDR3 length is 14 residues. Germline V gives CDR1 MDHEN, CDR2 SYDVKM.

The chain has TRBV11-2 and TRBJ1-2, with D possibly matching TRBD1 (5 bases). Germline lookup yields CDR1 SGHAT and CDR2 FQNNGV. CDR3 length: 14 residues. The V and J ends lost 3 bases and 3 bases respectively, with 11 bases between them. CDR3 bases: TGTGCCAGCAGCTTCTTTCAGGGATACTATGGCTACACCTTC. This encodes CASSFFQGYYGYTF.

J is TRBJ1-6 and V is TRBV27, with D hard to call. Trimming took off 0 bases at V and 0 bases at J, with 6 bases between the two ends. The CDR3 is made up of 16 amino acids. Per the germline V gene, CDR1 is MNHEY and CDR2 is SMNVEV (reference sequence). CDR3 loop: CASSLSGSSYNSPLHF. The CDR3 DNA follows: TGTGCCAGCAGTTTATCAGGGAGCTCCTATAATTCACCCCTCCACTTT.

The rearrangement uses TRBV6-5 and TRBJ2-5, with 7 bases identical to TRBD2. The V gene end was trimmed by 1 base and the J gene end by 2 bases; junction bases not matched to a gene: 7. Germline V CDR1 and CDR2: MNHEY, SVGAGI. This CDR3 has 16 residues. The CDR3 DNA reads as TGTGCCAGCAGTTACTTCGCTAGCGGCCTTCAAGAGACCCAGTACTTC. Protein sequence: CASSYFASGLQETQYF.

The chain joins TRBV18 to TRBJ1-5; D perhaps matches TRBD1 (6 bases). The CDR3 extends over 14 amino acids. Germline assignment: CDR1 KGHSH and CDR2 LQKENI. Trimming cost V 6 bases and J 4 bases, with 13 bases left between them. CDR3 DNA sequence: TGTGCCAGCTCCCAACAGGGACGGAATCAGCCCCAGCATTTT. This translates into CASSQQGRNQPQHF. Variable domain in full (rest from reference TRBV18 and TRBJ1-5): NAGVMQNPRHLVRRRGQEARLRCSPMKGHSHVYWYRQLPEEGLKFMVYLQKENIIDESGMPKERFSAEFPKEGPSILRIQQVVRGDSAAYFCASSQQGRNQPQHFGDGTRLSIL.

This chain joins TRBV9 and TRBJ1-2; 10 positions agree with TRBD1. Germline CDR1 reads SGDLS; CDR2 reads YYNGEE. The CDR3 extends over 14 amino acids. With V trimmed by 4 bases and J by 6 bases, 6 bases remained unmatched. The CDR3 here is CASSPPGTGDGYTF. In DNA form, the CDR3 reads TGTGCCAGCAGCCCCCCCGGGACAGGGGATGGCTACACCTTC. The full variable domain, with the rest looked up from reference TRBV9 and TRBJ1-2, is DSGVTQTPKHLITATGQRVTLRCSPRSGDLSVYWYQQSLDQGLQFLIQYYNGEERAKGNILERFSAQQFPDLHSELNLSSLELGDSALYFCASSPPGTGDGYTFGSGTRLTVV.

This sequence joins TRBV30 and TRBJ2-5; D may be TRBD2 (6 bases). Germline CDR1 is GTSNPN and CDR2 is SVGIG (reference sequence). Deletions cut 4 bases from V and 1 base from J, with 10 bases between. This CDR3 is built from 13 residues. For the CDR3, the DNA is TGTGCCTGGACTGGCGGGATCCAAGAGACCCAGTACTTC. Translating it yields CAWTGGIQETQYF.

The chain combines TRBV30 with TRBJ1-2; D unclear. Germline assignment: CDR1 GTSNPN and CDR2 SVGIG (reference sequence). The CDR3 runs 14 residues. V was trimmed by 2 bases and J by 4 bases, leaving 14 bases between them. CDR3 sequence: CAWSLVEGAYGYTF. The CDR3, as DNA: TGTGCCTGGAGTCTTGTAGAGGGCGCCTATGGCTACACCTTC.

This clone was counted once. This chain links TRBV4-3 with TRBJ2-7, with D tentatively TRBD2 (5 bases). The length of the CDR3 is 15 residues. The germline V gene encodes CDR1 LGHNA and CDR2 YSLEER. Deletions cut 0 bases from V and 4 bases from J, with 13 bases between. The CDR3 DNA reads TGCGCCAGCAGCCAAGACCGGACTTTCGGTTACGAGCAGTACTTC. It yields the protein CASSQDRTFGYEQYF.

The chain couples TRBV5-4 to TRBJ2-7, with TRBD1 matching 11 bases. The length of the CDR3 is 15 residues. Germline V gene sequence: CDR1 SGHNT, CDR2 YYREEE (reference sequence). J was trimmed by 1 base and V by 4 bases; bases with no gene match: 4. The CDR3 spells CASSLGTGGSYEQYF. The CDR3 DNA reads TGTGCCAGCAGCCTAGGGACAGGGGGATCCTACGAGCAGTACTTC.

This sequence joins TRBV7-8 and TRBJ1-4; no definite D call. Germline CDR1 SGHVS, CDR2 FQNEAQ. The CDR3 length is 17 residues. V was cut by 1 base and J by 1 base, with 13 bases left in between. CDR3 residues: CASSLVIGVRTNEKLFF. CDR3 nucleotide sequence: TGTGCCAGCAGCTTAGTAATCGGGGTGCGAACTAATGAAAAACTGTTTTTT.

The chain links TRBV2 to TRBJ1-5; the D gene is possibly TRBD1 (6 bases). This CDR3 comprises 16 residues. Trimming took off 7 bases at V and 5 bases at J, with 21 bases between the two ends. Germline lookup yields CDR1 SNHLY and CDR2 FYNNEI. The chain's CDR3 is CASKQGLLFPYQPQHF. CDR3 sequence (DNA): TGTGCCAGCAAACAGGGTCTACTGTTCCCCTATCAGCCCCAGCATTTT.

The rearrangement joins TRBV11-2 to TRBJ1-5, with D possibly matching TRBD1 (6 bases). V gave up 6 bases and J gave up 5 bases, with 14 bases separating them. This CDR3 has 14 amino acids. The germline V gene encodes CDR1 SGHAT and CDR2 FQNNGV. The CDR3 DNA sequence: TGTGCCAGCAGTCAACAGGGTTGGGATCAGCCCCAGCATTTT. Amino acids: CASSQQGWDQPQHF.

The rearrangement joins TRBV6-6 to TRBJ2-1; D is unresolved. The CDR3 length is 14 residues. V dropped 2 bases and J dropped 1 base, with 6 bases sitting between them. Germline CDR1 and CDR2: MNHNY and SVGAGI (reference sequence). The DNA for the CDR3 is TGTGCCAGCAGTTACCCCCTTTCCTACAATGAGCAGTTCTTC. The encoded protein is CASSYPLSYNEQFF.

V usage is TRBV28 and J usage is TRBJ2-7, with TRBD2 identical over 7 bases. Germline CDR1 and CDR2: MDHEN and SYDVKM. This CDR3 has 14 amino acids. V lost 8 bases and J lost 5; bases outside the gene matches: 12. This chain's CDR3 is CASSWAGDTNEQYF. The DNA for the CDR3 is TGTGCCAGCTCTTGGGCGGGAGATACGAACGAGCAGTACTTC. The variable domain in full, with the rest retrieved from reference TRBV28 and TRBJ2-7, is DVKVTQSSRYLVKRTGEKVFLECVQDMDHENMFWYRQDPGLGLRLIYFSYDVKMKEKGDIPEGYSVSREKKERFSLILESASTNQTSMYLCASSWAGDTNEQYFGPGTRLTVT.

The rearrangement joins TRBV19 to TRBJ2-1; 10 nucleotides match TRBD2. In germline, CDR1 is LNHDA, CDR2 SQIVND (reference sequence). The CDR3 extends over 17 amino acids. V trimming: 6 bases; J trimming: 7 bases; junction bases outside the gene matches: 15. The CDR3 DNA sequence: TGTGCCAGTAGCCCTTTTCTAGCGGGAGCGATTGGTAATGAGCAGTTCTTC. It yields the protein CASSPFLAGAIGNEQFF.

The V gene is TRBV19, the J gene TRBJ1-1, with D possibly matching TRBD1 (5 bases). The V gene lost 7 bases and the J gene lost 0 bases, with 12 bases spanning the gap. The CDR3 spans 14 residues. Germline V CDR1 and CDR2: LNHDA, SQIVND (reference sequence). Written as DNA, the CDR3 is TGTGCCAGTACCCCGGGACTTATGAACACTGAAGCTTTCTTT. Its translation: CASTPGLMNTEAFF.

As DNA, the CDR3 is TGCGCCAGCAGCACCGGACAGGACTACGAGCAGTACTTC. It specifies CASSTGQDYEQYF. J is TRBJ2-7 and V is TRBV5-1; 7 positions match TRBD1. The germline V gene encodes CDR1 SGHRS and CDR2 YFSETQ. This CDR3 contains 13 residues. V shed 4 bases, J shed 3 bases, and the junction held 4 bases outside the gene matches.

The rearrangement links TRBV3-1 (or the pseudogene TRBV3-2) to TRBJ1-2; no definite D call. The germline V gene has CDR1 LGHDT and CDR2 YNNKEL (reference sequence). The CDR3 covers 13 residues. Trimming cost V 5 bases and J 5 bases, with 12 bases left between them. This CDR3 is CASSITRSYGYTF. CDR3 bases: TGTGCCAGCAGCATTACAAGAAGTTATGGCTACACCTTC.

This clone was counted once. Here the CDR3 DNA reads TGTGCCAGCAGTTACGGGATGAACACTGAAGCTTTCTTT. Translation: CASSYGMNTEAFF. The chain carries TRBV12-3 or TRBV12-4 and TRBJ1-1; D unresolved. The CDR3 consists of 13 residues. V gave up 4 bases and J gave up 0 bases, with 6 bases separating them.

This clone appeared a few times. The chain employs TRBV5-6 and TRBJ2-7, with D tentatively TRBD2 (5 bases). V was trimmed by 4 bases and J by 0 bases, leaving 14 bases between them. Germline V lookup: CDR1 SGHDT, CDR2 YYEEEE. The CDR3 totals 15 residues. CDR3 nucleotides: TGTGCCAGCAGCGGTGGACTGTCGAGCTCCTACGAGCAGTACTTC. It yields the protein CASSGGLSSSYEQYF.

The CDR3 DNA sequence: TGTGCCAGCAGCGTAGCTGGGGTAGCGGGGAAAGAGACCCAGTACTTC. Translated: CASSVAGVAGKETQYF. This chain joins TRBV9 and TRBJ2-5; TRBD2 agrees at 8 bases. This CDR3 spans 16 amino acids. Trimming took 0 bases from V and 3 from J; bases not matched to a gene: 7. Germline loops: CDR1 SGDLS, CDR2 YYNGEE.